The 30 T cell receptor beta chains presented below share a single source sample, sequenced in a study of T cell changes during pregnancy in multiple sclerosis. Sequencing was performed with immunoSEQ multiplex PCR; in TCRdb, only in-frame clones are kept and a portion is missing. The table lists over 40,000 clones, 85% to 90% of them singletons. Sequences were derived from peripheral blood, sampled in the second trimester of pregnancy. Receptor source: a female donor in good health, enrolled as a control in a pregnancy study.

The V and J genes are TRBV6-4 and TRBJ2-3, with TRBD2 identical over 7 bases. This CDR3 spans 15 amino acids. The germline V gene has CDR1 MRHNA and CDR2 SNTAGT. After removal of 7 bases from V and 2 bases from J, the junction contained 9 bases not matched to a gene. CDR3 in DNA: TGTGCCAGCAACCCAGGAGCGGGGACCACAGATACGCAGTATTTT. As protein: CASNPGAGTTDTQYF.

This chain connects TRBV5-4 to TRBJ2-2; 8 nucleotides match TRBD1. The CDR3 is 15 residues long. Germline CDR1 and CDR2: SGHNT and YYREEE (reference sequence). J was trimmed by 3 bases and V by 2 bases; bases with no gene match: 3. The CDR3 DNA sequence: TGTGCCAGCAGCTTCACAGGGGGATACACCGGGGAGCTGTTTTTT. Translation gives CASSFTGGYTGELFF.

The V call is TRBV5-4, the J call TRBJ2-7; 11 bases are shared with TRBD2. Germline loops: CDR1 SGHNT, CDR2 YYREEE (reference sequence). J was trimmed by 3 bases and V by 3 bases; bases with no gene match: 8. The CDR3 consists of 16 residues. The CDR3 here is CASSSKLAGGGYEQYF. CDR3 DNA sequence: TGTGCCAGCAGCTCGAAGTTAGCGGGAGGGGGCTACGAGCAGTACTTC.

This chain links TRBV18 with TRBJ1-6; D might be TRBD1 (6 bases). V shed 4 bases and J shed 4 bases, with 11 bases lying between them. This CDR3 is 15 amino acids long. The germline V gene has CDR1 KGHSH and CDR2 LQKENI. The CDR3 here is CASSLDQGYNSPLHF. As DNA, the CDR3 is TGTGCCAGCTCACTGGACCAGGGGTATAATTCACCCCTCCACTTT.

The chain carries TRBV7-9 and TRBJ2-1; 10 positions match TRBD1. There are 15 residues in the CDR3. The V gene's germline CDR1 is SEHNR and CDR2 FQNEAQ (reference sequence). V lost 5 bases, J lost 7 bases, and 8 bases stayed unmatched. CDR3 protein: CASSQGQGGINEQFF. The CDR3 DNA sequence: TGTGCCAGCAGCCAAGGACAGGGGGGGATTAATGAGCAGTTCTTC.

CDR3 amino acids: CASSLDRGSNEKLFF. The CDR3 bases are TGTGCCAGCAGCTTAGACAGGGGAAGTAATGAAAAACTGTTTTTT. The chain recombines TRBV7-9 with TRBJ1-4; 7 bases map to TRBD1. The V gene's germline CDR1 is SEHNR and CDR2 FQNEAQ (reference sequence). The junction had 3 bases not matched to a gene; V was cut back by 1 base and J by 4 bases. There are 15 residues in the CDR3.

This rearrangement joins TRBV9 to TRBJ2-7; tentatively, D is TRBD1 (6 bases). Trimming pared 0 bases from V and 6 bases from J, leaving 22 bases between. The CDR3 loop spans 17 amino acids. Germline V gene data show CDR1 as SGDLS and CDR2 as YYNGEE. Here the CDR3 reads CASSVGARGTDSTEQYF. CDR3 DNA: TGTGCCAGCAGCGTAGGTGCGAGGGGGACGGACAGCACCGAGCAGTACTTC.

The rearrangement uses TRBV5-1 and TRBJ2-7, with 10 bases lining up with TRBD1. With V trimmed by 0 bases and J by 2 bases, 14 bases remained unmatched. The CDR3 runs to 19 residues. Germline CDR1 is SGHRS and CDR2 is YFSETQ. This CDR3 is CASSLARGRGTGDPYEQYF. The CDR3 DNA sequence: TGCGCCAGCAGCTTGGCCCGTGGTAGAGGGACAGGGGACCCCTACGAGCAGTACTTC.

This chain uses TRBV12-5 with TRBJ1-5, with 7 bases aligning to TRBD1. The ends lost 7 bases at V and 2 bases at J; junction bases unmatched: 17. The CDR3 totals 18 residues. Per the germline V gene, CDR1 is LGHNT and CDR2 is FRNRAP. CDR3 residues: CASAPPGTVRYGNQPQHF. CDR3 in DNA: TGTGCTAGTGCCCCCCCCGGGACAGTCAGATATGGCAATCAGCCCCAGCATTTT.

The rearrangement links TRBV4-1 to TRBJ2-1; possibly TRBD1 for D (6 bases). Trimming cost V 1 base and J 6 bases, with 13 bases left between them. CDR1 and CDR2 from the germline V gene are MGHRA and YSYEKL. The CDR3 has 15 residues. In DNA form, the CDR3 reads TGCGCCAGCAGCCAAGCCCGGACAGCTTTCAATGAGCAGTTCTTC. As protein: CASSQARTAFNEQFF.

The CDR3 here is CASSYGGAVGQPQHF. The CDR3 nucleotides are TGTGCCAGCAGTTACGGGGGGGCGGTGGGTCAGCCCCAGCATTTT. The J gene is TRBJ1-5, the V gene TRBV6-5; D is possibly TRBD1 (6 bases). Per germline, CDR1 MNHEY and CDR2 SVGAGI. This CDR3 contains 15 residues. V gave up 2 bases and J gave up 6 bases, with 14 bases separating them.

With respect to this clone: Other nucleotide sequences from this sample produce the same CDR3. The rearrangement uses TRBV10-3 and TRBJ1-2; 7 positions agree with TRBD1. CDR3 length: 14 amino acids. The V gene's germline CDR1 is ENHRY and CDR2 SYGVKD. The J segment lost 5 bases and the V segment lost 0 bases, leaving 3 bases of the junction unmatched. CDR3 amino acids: CAISESGQDYGYTF. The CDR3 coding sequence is TGTGCCATCAGTGAGTCAGGACAGGATTATGGCTACACCTTC.

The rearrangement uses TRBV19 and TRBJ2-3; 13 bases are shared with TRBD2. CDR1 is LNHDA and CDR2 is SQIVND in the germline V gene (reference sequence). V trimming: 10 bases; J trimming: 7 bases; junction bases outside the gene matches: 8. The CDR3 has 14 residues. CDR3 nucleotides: TGTGCCACATGGACTAGCGGGAGTGGGAATACGCAGTATTTT. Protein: CATWTSGSGNTQYF.

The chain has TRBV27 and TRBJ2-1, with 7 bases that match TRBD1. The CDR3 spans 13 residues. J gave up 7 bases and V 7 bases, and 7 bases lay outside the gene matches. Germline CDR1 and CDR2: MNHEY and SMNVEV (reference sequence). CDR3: CASTQGVMNEQFF. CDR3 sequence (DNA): TGTGCCAGCACCCAGGGGGTTATGAATGAGCAGTTCTTC.

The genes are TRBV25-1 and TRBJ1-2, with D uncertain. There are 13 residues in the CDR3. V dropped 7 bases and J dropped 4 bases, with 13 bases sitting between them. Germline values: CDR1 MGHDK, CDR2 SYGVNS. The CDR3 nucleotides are TGTGCCAGCACGTGGGAGGAGGGCTATGGCTACACCTTC. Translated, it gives CASTWEEGYGYTF.

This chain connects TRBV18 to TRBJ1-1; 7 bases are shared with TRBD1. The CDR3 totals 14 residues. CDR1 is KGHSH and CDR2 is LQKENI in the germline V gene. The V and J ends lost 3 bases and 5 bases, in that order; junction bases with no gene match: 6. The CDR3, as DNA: TGTGCCAGCTCACCGCCCACAGGGGAGACTGAAGCTTTCTTT. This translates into CASSPPTGETEAFF. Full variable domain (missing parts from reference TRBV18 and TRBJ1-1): NAGVMQNPRHLVRRRGQEARLRCSPMKGHSHVYWYRQLPEEGLKFMVYLQKENIIDESGMPKERFSAEFPKEGPSILRIQQVVRGDSAAYFCASSPPTGETEAFFGQGTRLTVV.

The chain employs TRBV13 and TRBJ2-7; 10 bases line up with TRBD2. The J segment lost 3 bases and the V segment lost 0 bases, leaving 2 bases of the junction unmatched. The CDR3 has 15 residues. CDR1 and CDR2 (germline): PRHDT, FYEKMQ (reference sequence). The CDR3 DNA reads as TGTGCCAGCAGCTTAGGCCCTAGCGGGAGCTACGAGCAGTACTTC. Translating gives CASSLGPSGSYEQYF.

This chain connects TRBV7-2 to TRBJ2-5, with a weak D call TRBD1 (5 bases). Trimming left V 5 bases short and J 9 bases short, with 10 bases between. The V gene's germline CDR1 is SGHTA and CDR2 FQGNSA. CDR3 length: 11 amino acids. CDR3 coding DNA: TGTGCCAGCAGCCCGACCAGGGCCCAGTACTTC. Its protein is CASSPTRAQYF. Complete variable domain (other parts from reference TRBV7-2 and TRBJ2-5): GAGVSQSPSNKVTEKGKDVELRCDPISGHTALYWYRQSLGQGLEFLIYFQGNSAPDKSGLPSDRFSAERTGGSVSTLTIQRTQQEDSAVYLCASSPTRAQYFGPGTRLLVL.

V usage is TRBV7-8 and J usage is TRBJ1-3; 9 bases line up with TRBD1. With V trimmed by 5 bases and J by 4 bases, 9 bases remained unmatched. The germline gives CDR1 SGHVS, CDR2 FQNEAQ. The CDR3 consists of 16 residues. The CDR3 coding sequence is TGTGCCAGCAGCGCGACAGGGGGAGTATTAGGAAACACCATATATTTT. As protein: CASSATGGVLGNTIYF.

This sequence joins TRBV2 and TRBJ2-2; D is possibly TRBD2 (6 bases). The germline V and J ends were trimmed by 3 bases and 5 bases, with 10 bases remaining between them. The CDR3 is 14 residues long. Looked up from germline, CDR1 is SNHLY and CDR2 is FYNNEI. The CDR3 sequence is CASSESSGTGELFF. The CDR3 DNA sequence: TGTGCCAGCAGTGAGAGTAGCGGAACCGGGGAGCTGTTTTTT.

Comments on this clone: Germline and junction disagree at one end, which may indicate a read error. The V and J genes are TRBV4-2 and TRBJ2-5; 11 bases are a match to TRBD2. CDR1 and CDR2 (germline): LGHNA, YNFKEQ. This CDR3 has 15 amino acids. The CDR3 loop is CASSEDGTSGETQYF. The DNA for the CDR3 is TGTGCCAGCAGCGAAGACGGGACTAGCGGAGAGACCCAGTACTTC.

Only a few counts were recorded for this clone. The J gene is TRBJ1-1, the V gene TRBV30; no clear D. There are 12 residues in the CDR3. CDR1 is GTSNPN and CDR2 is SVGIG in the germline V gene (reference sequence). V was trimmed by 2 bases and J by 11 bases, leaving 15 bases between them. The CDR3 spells CAWSHSAGAAFF. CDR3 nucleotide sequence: TGTGCCTGGAGTCACTCCGCAGGTGCGGCTTTCTTT.

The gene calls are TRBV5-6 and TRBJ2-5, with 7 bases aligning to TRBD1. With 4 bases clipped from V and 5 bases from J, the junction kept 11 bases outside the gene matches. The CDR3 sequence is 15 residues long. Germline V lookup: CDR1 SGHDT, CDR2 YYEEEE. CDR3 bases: TGTGCCAGCAGCATACGACAGGGCTTGATTGAGACCCAGTACTTC. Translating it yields CASSIRQGLIETQYF.

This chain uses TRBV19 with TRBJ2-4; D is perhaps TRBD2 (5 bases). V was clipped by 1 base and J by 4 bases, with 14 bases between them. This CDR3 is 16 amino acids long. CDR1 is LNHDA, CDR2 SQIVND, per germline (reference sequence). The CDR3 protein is CASSIVPGMKKNIQYF. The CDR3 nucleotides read TGTGCCAGTAGTATAGTCCCGGGGATGAAGAAAAACATTCAGTACTTC.

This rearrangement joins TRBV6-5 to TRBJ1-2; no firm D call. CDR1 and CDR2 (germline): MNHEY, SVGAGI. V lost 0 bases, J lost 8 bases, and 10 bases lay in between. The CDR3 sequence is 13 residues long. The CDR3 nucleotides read TGTGCCAGCAGTTACTCCGGTGAGCGGGGCTACACCTTC. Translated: CASSYSGERGYTF.

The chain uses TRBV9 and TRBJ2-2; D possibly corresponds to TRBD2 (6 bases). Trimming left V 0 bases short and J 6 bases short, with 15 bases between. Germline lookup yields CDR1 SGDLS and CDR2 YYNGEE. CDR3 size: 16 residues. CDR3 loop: CASSVGVGEVAGELFF. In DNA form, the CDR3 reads TGTGCCAGCAGCGTAGGGGTGGGGGAGGTCGCCGGGGAGCTGTTTTTT.

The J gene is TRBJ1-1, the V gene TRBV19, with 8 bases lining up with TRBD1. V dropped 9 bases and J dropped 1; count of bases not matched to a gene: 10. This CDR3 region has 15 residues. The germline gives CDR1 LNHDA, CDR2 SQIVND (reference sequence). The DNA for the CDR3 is TGTGCCAGCTACTACGGGACAGGTTCGAACACTGAAGCTTTCTTT. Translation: CASYYGTGSNTEAFF.

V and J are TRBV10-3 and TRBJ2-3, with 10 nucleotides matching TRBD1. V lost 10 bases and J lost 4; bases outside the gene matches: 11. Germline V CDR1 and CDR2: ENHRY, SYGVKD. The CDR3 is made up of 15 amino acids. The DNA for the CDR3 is TGTGCCACGAAACCGGGACAGGGGAATTCAGATACGCAGTATTTT. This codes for CATKPGQGNSDTQYF.

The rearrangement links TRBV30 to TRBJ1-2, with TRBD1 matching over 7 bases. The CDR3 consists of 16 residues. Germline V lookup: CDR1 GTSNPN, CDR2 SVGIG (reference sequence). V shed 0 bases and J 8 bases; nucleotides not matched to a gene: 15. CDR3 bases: TGTGCCTGGAGTGTACAGGGGTCAGATTACGTTCCCGGCTACACCTTC. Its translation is CAWSVQGSDYVPGYTF.

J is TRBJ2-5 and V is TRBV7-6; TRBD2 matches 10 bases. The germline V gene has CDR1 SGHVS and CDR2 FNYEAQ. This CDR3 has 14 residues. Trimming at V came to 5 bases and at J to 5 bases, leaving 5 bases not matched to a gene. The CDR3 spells CASSVLAGDETQYF. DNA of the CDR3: TGTGCCAGCAGCGTTCTAGCGGGGGATGAGACCCAGTACTTC. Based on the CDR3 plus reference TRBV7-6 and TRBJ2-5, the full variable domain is GAGVSQSPRYKVTKRGQDVALRCDPISGHVSLYWYRQALGQGPEFLTYFNYEAQQDKSGLPNDRFSAERPEGSISTLTIQRTEQRDSAMYRCASSVLAGDETQYFGPGTRLLVL.